The next 24 T cell receptor beta chains were all read from a single sample in a study of blood T cell repertoires in COVID-19. The data were produced by immunoSEQ multiplex PCR, yet TCRdb's version contains in-frame clones alone and is incomplete. The data contain roughly 100,000 clones, about 85% of them singletons. Sequencing input: peripheral blood. Every receptor here comes from a man aged 50 to 59 with active COVID-19.

The J gene is TRBJ2-3, the V gene TRBV29-1; 9 bases map to TRBD1. V gave up 7 bases and J gave up 4 bases; unmatched junction bases: 9. The CDR3 has 14 residues. The germline V gene has CDR1 SQVTM and CDR2 ANQGSEA. This CDR3 is CSGGGGQGPDTQYF. CDR3 nucleotide sequence: TGCAGCGGAGGGGGAGGACAGGGGCCAGATACGCAGTATTTT.

This chain links TRBV5-6 with TRBJ1-2; 8 bases are shared with TRBD1. The CDR3 covers 15 residues. V trimming: 0 bases; J trimming: 8 bases; junction bases outside the gene matches: 9. Germline V gene sequence: CDR1 SGHDT, CDR2 YYEEEE. The CDR3 nucleotides are TGTGCCAGCAGCTTGGGGGCAGGGGGCGAGAGCGGCTACACCTTC. Encoded protein: CASSLGAGGESGYTF.

The V gene is TRBV30, the J gene TRBJ2-4; weak D call: TRBD1 (5 bases). The germline V gene has CDR1 GTSNPN and CDR2 SVGIG (reference sequence). V was shortened by 1 base and J by 0 bases, with 7 bases between the two germline ends. CDR3 size: 14 residues. This chain's CDR3 is CAWSEGKAKNIQYF. The CDR3 nucleotides read TGTGCCTGGAGTGAGGGGAAAGCCAAAAACATTCAGTACTTC.

The V and J genes are TRBV27 and TRBJ1-4; D may be TRBD1 (6 bases). With 7 bases removed from V and 5 bases from J, the gap between germline ends came to 11 bases. The germline CDR1 and CDR2 sequences are MNHEY and SMNVEV (reference sequence). The CDR3 runs 13 residues. The CDR3 loop reads CASKGGRNEKLFF. CDR3 sequence (DNA): TGTGCCAGCAAGGGGGGGAGGAATGAAAAACTGTTTTTT.

The rearrangement links TRBV9 to TRBJ2-5, with TRBD1 matching 9 bases. V lost 1 base and J lost 5; bases outside the gene matches: 3. Looked up from germline, CDR1 is SGDLS and CDR2 is YYNGEE. CDR3 length equals 14 residues. The CDR3 sequence: CASSVRDRGETQYF. The CDR3 DNA reads as TGTGCCAGCAGCGTAAGAGACAGGGGGGAGACCCAGTACTTC.

This rearrangement joins TRBV5-1 to TRBJ2-1; 8 bases agree with TRBD1. Looked up from germline, CDR1 is SGHRS and CDR2 is YFSETQ. The V gene end was trimmed by 2 bases and the J gene end by 4 bases; junction bases not matched to a gene: 2. This CDR3 has 14 amino acids. The CDR3, as DNA: TGCGCCAGCAGCTTTGGACAGGGTTACAATGAGCAGTTCTTC. Translating it yields CASSFGQGYNEQFF. Drawing the rest from reference TRBV5-1 and TRBJ2-1, the complete variable domain is KAGVTQTPRYLIKTRGQQVTLSCSPISGHRSVSWYQQTPGQGLQFLFEYFSETQRNKGNFPGRFSGRQFSNSRSEMNVSTLELGDSALYLCASSFGQGYNEQFFGPGTRLTVL.

The rearrangement joins TRBV9 to TRBJ1-2; no definite D call. From germline, CDR1 is SGDLS and CDR2 YYNGEE. This CDR3 is 13 amino acids long. Between the trimmed V and J ends, which lost 0 bases and 6 bases, there was a span of 9 bases. The CDR3 DNA reads as TGTGCCAGCAGCGTAGTGGGGAGAGATGGCTACACCTTC. Amino acid sequence: CASSVVGRDGYTF.

This clone occurred once. The V gene is TRBV9, the J gene TRBJ2-5; D unresolved. There are 13 residues in the CDR3. Germline V gives CDR1 SGDLS, CDR2 YYNGEE. Trimming pared 0 bases from V and 1 base from J, leaving 4 bases between. In nucleotides, the CDR3 is TGTGCCAGCAGCGTAGCTAGCCAAGAGACCCAGTACTTC. This gives the protein CASSVASQETQYF.

The gene calls are TRBV30 and TRBJ2-7, with D possibly TRBD2 on 5 matching bases. From germline, CDR1 is GTSNPN and CDR2 SVGIG (reference sequence). There are 12 residues in the CDR3. Trimming removed 2 bases at V and 5 bases at J, with 10 bases between. The CDR3 nucleotides are TGTGCCTGGAGTAAATGGCGGGACGAGCAGTACTTC. Translated: CAWSKWRDEQYF.

The genes are TRBV11-2 and TRBJ1-4; possible D gene TRBD1, 6 bases. Deletions cut 8 bases from V and 10 bases from J, with 17 bases between. The V gene's germline CDR1 is SGHAT and CDR2 FQNNGV. This CDR3 is 13 amino acids long. Here the CDR3 reads CASGRGAGGKLFF. The CDR3 DNA is TGTGCCAGCGGGCGGGGGGCCGGGGGAAAACTGTTTTTT. Complete variable domain (other parts from reference TRBV11-2 and TRBJ1-4): EAGVAQSPRYKIIEKRQSVAFWCNPISGHATLYWYQQILGQGPKLLIQFQNNGVVDDSQLPKDRFSAERLKGVDSTLKIQPAKLEDSAVYLCASGRGAGGKLFFGSGTQLSVL.

The rearrangement joins TRBV18 to TRBJ2-7, with TRBD1 identical over 11 bases. J lost 4 bases, V lost 3 bases, and 2 bases had no gene match. Germline assignment: CDR1 KGHSH and CDR2 LQKENI. The CDR3 is 14 residues long. The CDR3 nucleotides read TGTGCCAGCTCACCGGGACAGGGGGAATACGAGCAGTACTTC. Its translation: CASSPGQGEYEQYF.

The V call is TRBV2, the J call TRBJ1-3; no reliable D call. The CDR3 length is 15 residues. Trimming took off 1 base at V and 0 bases at J, with 7 bases between the two ends. From germline, CDR1 is SNHLY and CDR2 FYNNEI. CDR3 in amino acids: CASSEGLSSGNTIYF. CDR3 nucleotides: TGTGCCAGCAGTGAAGGACTGAGCTCTGGAAACACCATATATTTT.

The rearrangement uses TRBV19 and TRBJ1-2, with D hard to call. This CDR3 has 14 amino acids. V was trimmed by 1 base and J by 3 bases, leaving 9 bases between them. Germline-derived CDR1 and CDR2 are LNHDA and SQIVND (reference sequence). The CDR3 here is CASSIAHPDYGYTF. The CDR3 DNA sequence: TGTGCCAGTAGTATAGCACACCCCGACTATGGCTACACCTTC.

The chain combines TRBV5-4 with TRBJ1-6, with 10 bases lining up with TRBD1. After removal of 6 bases from V and 9 bases from J, the junction contained 6 bases not matched to a gene. The CDR3 is 14 residues long. The germline V gene has CDR1 SGHNT and CDR2 YYREEE (reference sequence). CDR3: CASTWTGGTSPLHF. The CDR3, as DNA: TGTGCCAGCACCTGGACAGGGGGGACTTCACCCCTCCACTTT.

V is TRBV7-9 and J is TRBJ1-1, with D maybe TRBD1 (6 bases). Germline V gives CDR1 SEHNR, CDR2 FQNEAQ (reference sequence). Trimming shortened V by 5 bases and J by 0 bases, and 13 bases separated the two germline ends. The CDR3 runs 15 residues. The DNA for the CDR3 is TGTGCCAGCAGCCCAAAAGACAGGTTGAACACTGAAGCTTTCTTT. This gives the protein CASSPKDRLNTEAFF.

The chain uses TRBV3-1 (or the pseudogene TRBV3-2) and TRBJ1-2; the match to TRBD1 covers 7 bases. After removal of 9 bases from V and 4 bases from J, the junction contained 8 bases not matched to a gene. This CDR3 spans 13 amino acids. Germline V gene data show CDR1 as LGHDT and CDR2 as YNNKEL (reference sequence). DNA of the CDR3: TGTGCCAGTACGAACCGGGACAGCTATGGCTACACCTTC. This gives the protein CASTNRDSYGYTF.

The V call is TRBV3-1 (or the pseudogene TRBV3-2), the J call TRBJ1-4, with D unclear. The CDR3 has 16 residues. The ends were cut back, 3 bases at V and 0 bases at J, with 11 bases in the middle. Germline V CDR1 and CDR2: LGHDT, YNNKEL (reference sequence). The CDR3 spells CASSQARSPTNEKLFF. The CDR3 bases are TGTGCCAGCAGCCAGGCCAGATCTCCAACTAATGAAAAACTGTTTTTT.

The V call is TRBV5-1, the J call TRBJ1-2; a possible D gene is TRBD1 (6 bases). V lost 4 bases and J 7 bases, leaving 32 bases between the germline ends. Germline V gene sequence: CDR1 SGHRS, CDR2 YFSETQ. CDR3 length: 19 residues. CDR3 sequence (DNA): TGCGCCAGCAGCAAACCCTCGAACCGAGATCGAACAGGGCCGGGTGGCTACACCTTC. This gives the protein CASSKPSNRDRTGPGGYTF.

This chain links TRBV5-1 with TRBJ2-1; 8 bases are shared with TRBD1. Germline lookup yields CDR1 SGHRS and CDR2 YFSETQ. The CDR3 is 14 residues long. Unmatched junction bases numbered 6, after V lost 4 bases and J lost 6 bases. CDR3 in DNA: TGCGCCAGCAGCCCGGGGACAGGCGGCAATGAGCAGTTCTTC. It codes for CASSPGTGGNEQFF.

This chain uses TRBV6-5 with TRBJ1-2, with D perhaps matching TRBD1 (5 bases). The CDR3 is 13 residues long. Germline values: CDR1 MNHEY, CDR2 SVGAGI. Trimming pared 8 bases from V and 3 bases from J, leaving 13 bases between. The DNA for the CDR3 is TGTGCCAGCCAAACTCAGGGCCACTATGGCTACACCTTC. As protein: CASQTQGHYGYTF.

This clone was detected only once. The chain recombines TRBV7-9 with TRBJ2-7; no clear D. Looked up from germline, CDR1 is SEHNR and CDR2 is FQNEAQ (reference sequence). The CDR3 covers 13 residues. The V end lost 1 base, the J end lost 9 bases, and 13 bases lay between the germline ends. CDR3 bases: TGTGCCAGCAGCTTAGGAGACACGATTGGGCAGTACTTC. Translating gives CASSLGDTIGQYF.

V usage is TRBV18 and J usage is TRBJ1-2; 7 nucleotides match TRBD1. Germline loops: CDR1 KGHSH, CDR2 LQKENI. J gave up 4 bases and V 2 bases, and 7 bases lay outside the gene matches. The CDR3 is 15 residues long. CDR3 nucleotide sequence: TGTGCCAGCTCACCAGGGACAGCGGGGGGCTATGGCTACACCTTC. It translates to CASSPGTAGGYGYTF.

The chain recombines TRBV4-2 with TRBJ2-5, with 11 bases lining up with TRBD2. V gave up 0 bases and J gave up 0 bases; unmatched junction bases: 12. The CDR3 is 20 residues long. Germline loops: CDR1 LGHNA, CDR2 YNFKEQ. The CDR3 DNA reads TGTGCCAGCAGCCAAGATTGGGTCTCGCTAGCGGGGGGATACCAAGAGACCCAGTACTTC. Translating it yields CASSQDWVSLAGGYQETQYF.

V is TRBV11-2 and J is TRBJ2-2, with 15 bases identical to TRBD2. The CDR3 covers 19 residues. Trimming at V came to 4 bases and at J to 1 base, leaving 7 bases not matched to a gene. Germline V gives CDR1 SGHAT, CDR2 FQNNGV. CDR3 in amino acids: CASSWGLAGGRKNTGELFF. Written as DNA, the CDR3 is TGTGCCAGCAGCTGGGGACTAGCGGGGGGTCGAAAGAACACCGGGGAGCTGTTTTTT.